One T cell receptor beta chain is described in this entry. The sample originates from a study of T cell changes during pregnancy in multiple sclerosis. Clones were sequenced by immunoSEQ multiplex PCR, and TCRdb holds only the in-frame ones, with some missing. Counted here are 65,000 to 90,000 clones, about 90% occurring once; the ten biggest clones make up under 0.35%. J was trimmed by 4 bases and V by 5 bases; bases with no gene match: 9. Germline V gene sequence: CDR1 SGHTA, CDR2 FQGTGA. This CDR3 spans 16 amino acids. This TCR was recovered from a female donor with multiple sclerosis, enrolled in a pregnancy study. This sequence joins TRBV7-3 and TRBJ2-1; the match to TRBD1 covers 9 bases. The input for sequencing was CD4+ T cells from peripheral blood mononuclear cells, taken after pregnancy. The DNA for the CDR3 is TGTGCCAGCAGCCAAGGGGGGACAGGGATATACAATGAGCAGTTCTTC. As protein: CASSQGGTGIYNEQFF.